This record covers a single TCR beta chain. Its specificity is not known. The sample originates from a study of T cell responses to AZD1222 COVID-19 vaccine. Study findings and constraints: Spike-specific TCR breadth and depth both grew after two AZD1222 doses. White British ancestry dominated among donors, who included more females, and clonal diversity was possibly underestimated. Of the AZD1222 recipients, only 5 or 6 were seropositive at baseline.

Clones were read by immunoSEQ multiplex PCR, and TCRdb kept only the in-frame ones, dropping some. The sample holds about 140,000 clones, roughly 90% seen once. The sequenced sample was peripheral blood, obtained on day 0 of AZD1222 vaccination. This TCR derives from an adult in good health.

This CDR3 reads CATSVTGSSYNEQFF. In DNA, the CDR3 is TGTGCCACCAGTGTCACAGGGAGCTCCTACAATGAGCAGTTCTTC. This sequence joins TRBV24-1 and TRBJ2-1; a weak D match, TRBD1 (6 bases). The V and J ends lost 5 bases and 0 bases respectively, with 10 bases between them. Germline V gene sequence: CDR1 KGHDR, CDR2 SFDVKD. The CDR3 extends over 15 amino acids.